Sequencing of this T cell receptor beta chain was carried out in a study of T-cell memory formation after mild COVID-19. Study background: TCR clusters largely stayed donor specific.

Study results and limitations: Clones that contracted from day 15 to 85 were balanced CD4/CD8, while later expanders leaned CD4+. Several responding clones turned up in pre-infection memory, indicating that cross-reactive memory may have taken part.

Concerning this clonotype itself: Its target is unknown. With a much larger clone just one base away, this may be a read error.

A 5'RACE reaction primed in the constant segment made cDNA libraries of TCR alpha and TCR beta, and these carried sample barcodes and UMIs. TCRdb reprocessed the 5' RACE reads with MiXCR, giving one entry per CDR3 protein. The top ten clones hold roughly 23% of a sample with fewer than 350,000 distinct CDR3 sequences, roughly 18% of them seen once. Germline CDR1 and CDR2: SGHTA and FQGNSA. There are 13 residues in the CDR3. This receptor was obtained from a man between 18 and 35 years old who had mild COVID-19 (a few samples of this study predate the infection). Cell type and time point are not known. Source material: PBMCs or a T cell subset sorted from them (not recorded which). V and J are TRBV7-2 and TRBJ1-2, with D maybe TRBD1 (5 bases). CDR3 DNA: TGTGGCAGCAGCCGGGACCGTTACTATGGCTACACCTTC. This codes for CGSSRDRYYGYTF.